This T cell receptor (beta chain) derives from a study of blood T cell repertoires in COVID-19. Looking at the study overall: T cells, B-cell-depleted T cells, or PBMCs provided the cDNA or gDNA that served as material.

Per germline, CDR1 MNHEY and CDR2 SMNVEV (reference sequence). This CDR3 is 16 amino acids long. V lost 2 bases, J lost 0 bases, and 8 bases lay in between. In the original analysis: Researchers report that nucleated cell counts were estimated from reference gene primer amplification. The repertoire was sequenced with immunoSEQ multiplex PCR; TCRdb's copy has only in-frame clones and lacks some. The DNA gave D and trimming, while V, J and clone size come from that table. This sample has around 18,000 clones; around 77% occur once, and the top ten carry around a sixth. This rearrangement joins TRBV27 to TRBJ1-6; D is uncertain. What was sequenced was peripheral blood. This clonotype was sampled from a man between 65 and 85 years old with COVID-19, enrolled during active disease. CDR3 DNA sequence: TGTGCCAGCAGTTTACTCCCTAGCTCCTATAATTCACCCCTCCACTTT. It codes for CASSLLPSSYNSPLHF.